A single sample gave rise to the 2 T cell receptor beta chains below, sequenced in a study of T cell repertoires in cytomegalovirus infection. What these receptors recognize is not known. TCRdb reprocessed the reads with MiXCR, giving one entry per CDR3 protein. The sample records about 400,000 distinct CDR3 sequences, nearly 35% being singletons. Material: cultured PBMCs, obtained from culture after CMV antigen stimulation. The receptors were sampled from a human donor in good health (CMV status not recorded). Some clones in this sample may be carry-over from other donors' samples.

This clonotype was recorded many times. This chain links TRBV7-2 with TRBJ2-1; D is perhaps TRBD1 (6 bases). The CDR3 loop spans 13 amino acids. Germline V gives CDR1 SGHTA, CDR2 FQGNSA. Trimming took off 1 base at V and 8 bases at J, with 9 bases between the two ends. The CDR3 loop is CASSLDRDHEQFF. DNA for the CDR3: TGTGCCAGCAGCTTAGACAGGGACCATGAGCAGTTCTTC. Drawing the rest from reference TRBV7-2 and TRBJ2-1, the complete variable domain is GAGVSQSPSNKVTEKGKDVELRCDPISGHTALYWYRQSLGQGLEFLIYFQGNSAPDKSGLPSDRFSAERTGGSVSTLTIQRTQQEDSAVYLCASSLDRDHEQFFGPGTRLTVL.

This clonotype has just a few counts. The chain is built from TRBV7-2 and TRBJ1-1; a weak D match, TRBD1 (5 bases). The V gene lost 1 base and the J gene lost 11 bases, with 17 bases spanning the gap. The CDR3 covers 14 residues. Germline CDR1 SGHTA, CDR2 FQGNSA. CDR3 in amino acids: CASSLGGGRGEAFF. In nucleotides, the CDR3 is TGTGCCAGCAGCTTAGGTGGGGGTAGAGGGGAGGCTTTCTTT.